This T cell receptor (beta chain) stems from a study of shared clonotypes between healthy human individuals. Findings and limits, study-wide: The generation probabilities recorded for non-shared clonotypes fell below those of clonotypes shared by all four donors. The expectation was that sequencing depth would affect clonotype sharing among donors.

Germline CDR1 SGDLS, CDR2 YYNGEE. The CDR3 is 13 residues long. V lost 0 bases and J lost 8, with 9 bases in between. Sorted subsets were amplified in replicate PCRs using around 200 ng DNA, 30,000 to 35,000 T cell genomes. Produced via immunoSEQ multiplex PCR; TCRdb's table is partial and in-frame only. This table has roughly 2,300,000 clones, just under 95% appearing once. There are many counts of this clone. Its target is unknown. V gene TRBV9 combines with J gene TRBJ1-3; tentatively, D is TRBD1 (5 bases). The source is a man between 18 and 29 years old in good health. Some clones in this sample may be carry-over from other donors' samples. The sample was naive CD4+ T cells from PBMCs. Sample subset: CD45RA+ positively selected. The CDR3 nucleotides read TGTGCCAGCAGCGTAGTGGGGGGTTACACCATATATTTT. As protein: CASSVVGGYTIYF.